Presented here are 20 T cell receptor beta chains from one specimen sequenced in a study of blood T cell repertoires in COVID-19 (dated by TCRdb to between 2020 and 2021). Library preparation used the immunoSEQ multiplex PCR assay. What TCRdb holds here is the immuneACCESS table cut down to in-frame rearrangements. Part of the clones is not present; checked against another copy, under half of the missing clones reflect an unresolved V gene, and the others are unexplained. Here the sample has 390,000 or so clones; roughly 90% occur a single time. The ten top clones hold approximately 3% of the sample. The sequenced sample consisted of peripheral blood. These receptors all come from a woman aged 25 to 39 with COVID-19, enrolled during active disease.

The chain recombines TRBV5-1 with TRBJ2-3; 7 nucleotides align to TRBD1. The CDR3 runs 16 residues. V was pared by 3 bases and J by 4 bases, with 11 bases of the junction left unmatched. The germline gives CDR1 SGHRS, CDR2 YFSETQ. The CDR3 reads CASSSRDSIFADTQYF. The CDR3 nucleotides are TGCGCCAGCAGCTCACGGGACAGTATCTTTGCAGATACGCAGTATTTT.

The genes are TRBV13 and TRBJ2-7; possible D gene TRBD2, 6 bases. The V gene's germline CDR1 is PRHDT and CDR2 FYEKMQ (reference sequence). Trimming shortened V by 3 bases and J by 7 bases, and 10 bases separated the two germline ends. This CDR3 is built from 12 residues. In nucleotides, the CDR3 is TGTGCCAGCAGCTTTCTACGGGAGGAGCAGTACGTC. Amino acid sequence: CASSFLREEQYV.

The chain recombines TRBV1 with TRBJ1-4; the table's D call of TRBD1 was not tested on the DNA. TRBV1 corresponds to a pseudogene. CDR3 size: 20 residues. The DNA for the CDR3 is TGCACCAGCAGCCCAAGTCCGGGACAGGGACCACTCGCAACTAATGAAAAACTGTTTTTT. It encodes CTSSPSPGQGPLATNEKLFF.

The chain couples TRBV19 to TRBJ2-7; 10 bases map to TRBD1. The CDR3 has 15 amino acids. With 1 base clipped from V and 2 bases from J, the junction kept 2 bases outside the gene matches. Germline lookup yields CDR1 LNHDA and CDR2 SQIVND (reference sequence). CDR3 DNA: TGTGCCAGTAGTATAGTCGGACAGGGGGCCTACGAGCAGTACTTC. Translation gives CASSIVGQGAYEQYF.

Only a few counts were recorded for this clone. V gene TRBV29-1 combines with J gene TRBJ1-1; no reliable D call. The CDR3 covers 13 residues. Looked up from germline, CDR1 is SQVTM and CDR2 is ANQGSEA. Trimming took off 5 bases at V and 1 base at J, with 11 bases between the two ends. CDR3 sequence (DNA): TGCAGCGTTAGCTGGGAGGGGAACACTGAAGCTTTCTTT. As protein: CSVSWEGNTEAFF.

CDR3 nucleotide sequence: TGTGCCAGCAGCTACCAAGGGGGTGGGGAGACCCAGTACTTC. It encodes CASSYQGGGETQYF. The chain employs TRBV5-4 and TRBJ2-5, with TRBD1 as a possible D gene (6 bases). This CDR3 contains 14 residues. V gave up 3 bases and J gave up 5 bases, with 14 bases separating them. CDR1 and CDR2 (germline): SGHNT, YYREEE (reference sequence).

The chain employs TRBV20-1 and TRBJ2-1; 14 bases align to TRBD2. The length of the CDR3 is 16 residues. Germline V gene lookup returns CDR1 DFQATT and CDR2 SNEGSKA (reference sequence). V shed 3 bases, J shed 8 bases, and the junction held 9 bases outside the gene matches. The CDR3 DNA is TGCAGTGCTAGTGGGGGACTAGCGGGAGACATCGATGAGCAGTTCTTC. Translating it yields CSASGGLAGDIDEQFF.

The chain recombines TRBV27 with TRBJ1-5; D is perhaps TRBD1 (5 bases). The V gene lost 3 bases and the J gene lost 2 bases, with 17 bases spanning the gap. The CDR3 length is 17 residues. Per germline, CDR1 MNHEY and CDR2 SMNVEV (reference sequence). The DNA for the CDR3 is TGTGCCAGCAGTTTGAGGATCACAGGATTGGGCAATCAGCCCCAGCATTTT. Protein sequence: CASSLRITGLGNQPQHF.

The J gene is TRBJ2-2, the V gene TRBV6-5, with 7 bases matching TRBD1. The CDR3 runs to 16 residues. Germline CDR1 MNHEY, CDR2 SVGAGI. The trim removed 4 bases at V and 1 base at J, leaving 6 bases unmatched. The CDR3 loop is CASSLRGGLNTGELFF. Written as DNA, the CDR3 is TGTGCCAGCAGTTTGAGAGGGGGCCTGAACACCGGGGAGCTGTTTTTT.

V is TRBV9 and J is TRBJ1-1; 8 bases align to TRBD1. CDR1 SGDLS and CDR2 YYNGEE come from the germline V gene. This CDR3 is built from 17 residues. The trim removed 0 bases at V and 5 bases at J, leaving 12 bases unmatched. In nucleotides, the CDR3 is TGTGCCAGCAGCGTAGCTACCTCAGGGGGCCTGGGGACTGAAGCTTTCTTT. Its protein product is CASSVATSGGLGTEAFF.

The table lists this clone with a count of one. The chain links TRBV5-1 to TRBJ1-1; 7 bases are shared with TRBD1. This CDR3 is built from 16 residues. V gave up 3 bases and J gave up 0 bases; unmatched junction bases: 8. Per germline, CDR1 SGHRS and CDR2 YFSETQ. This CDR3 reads CASSSIRTGMNTEAFF. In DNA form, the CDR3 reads TGCGCCAGCAGCTCCATTAGGACAGGAATGAACACTGAAGCTTTCTTT. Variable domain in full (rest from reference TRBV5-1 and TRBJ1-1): KAGVTQTPRYLIKTRGQQVTLSCSPISGHRSVSWYQQTPGQGLQFLFEYFSETQRNKGNFPGRFSGRQFSNSRSEMNVSTLELGDSALYLCASSSIRTGMNTEAFFGQGTRLTVV.

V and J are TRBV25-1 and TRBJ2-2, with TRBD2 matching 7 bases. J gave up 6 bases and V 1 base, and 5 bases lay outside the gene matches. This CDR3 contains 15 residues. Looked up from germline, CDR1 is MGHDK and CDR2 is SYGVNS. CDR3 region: CASSEWAAGAGELFF. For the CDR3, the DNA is TGTGCCAGCAGTGAATGGGCCGCGGGGGCCGGGGAGCTGTTTTTT. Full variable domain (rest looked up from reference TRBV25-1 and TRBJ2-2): EADIYQTPRYLVIGTGKKITLECSQTMGHDKMYWYQQDPGMELHLIHYSYGVNSTEKGDLSSESTVSRIRTEHFPLTLESARPSHTSQYLCASSEWAAGAGELFFGEGSRLTVL.

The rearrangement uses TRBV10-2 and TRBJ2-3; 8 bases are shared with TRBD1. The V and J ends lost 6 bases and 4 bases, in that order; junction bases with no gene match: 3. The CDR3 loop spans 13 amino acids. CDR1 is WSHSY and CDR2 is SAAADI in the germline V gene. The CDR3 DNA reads TGCGCCAGCAGGGCACAGGGGGCAGATACGCAGTATTTT. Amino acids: CASRAQGADTQYF.

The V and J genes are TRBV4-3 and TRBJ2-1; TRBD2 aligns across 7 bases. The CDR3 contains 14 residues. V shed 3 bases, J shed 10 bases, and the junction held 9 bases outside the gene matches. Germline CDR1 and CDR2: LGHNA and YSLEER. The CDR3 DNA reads TGCGCCAGCAGCCAGTTGATGACTAGCCACGAGCAGTTCTTC. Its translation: CASSQLMTSHEQFF.

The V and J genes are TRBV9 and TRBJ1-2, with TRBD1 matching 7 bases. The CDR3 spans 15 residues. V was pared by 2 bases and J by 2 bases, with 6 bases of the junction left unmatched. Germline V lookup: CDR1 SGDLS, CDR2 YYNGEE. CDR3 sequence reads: CASSVGTVLNYGYTF. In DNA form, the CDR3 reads TGTGCCAGCAGCGTTGGGACAGTCCTCAACTATGGCTACACCTTC. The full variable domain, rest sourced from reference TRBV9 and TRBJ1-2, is DSGVTQTPKHLITATGQRVTLRCSPRSGDLSVYWYQQSLDQGLQFLIQYYNGEERAKGNILERFSAQQFPDLHSELNLSSLELGDSALYFCASSVGTVLNYGYTFGSGTRLTVV.

Written as DNA, the CDR3 is TGTGCCAGCAGCTCGAAAGGGGCCTATAATTCACCCCTCCACTTT. Protein sequence: CASSSKGAYNSPLHF. The chain employs TRBV7-6 and TRBJ1-6; tentative D call: TRBD1 (5 bases). The CDR3 spans 15 residues. V lost 4 bases, J lost 2 bases, and 9 bases lay in between. CDR1 is SGHVS and CDR2 is FNYEAQ in the germline V gene.

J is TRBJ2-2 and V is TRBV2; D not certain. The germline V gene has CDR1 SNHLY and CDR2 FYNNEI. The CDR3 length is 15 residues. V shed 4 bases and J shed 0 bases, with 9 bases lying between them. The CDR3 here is CASSVRSANTGELFF. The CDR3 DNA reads TGTGCCAGCAGTGTGAGGTCTGCGAACACCGGGGAGCTGTTTTTT.

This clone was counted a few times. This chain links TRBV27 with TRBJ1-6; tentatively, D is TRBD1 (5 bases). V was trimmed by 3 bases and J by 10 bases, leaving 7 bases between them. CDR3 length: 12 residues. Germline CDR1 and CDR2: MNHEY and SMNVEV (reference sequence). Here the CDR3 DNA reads TGTGCCAGCAGTTTGGGGGGGTCACCCCTCCACTTT. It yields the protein CASSLGGSPLHF.

CDR3 bases: TGCGCCAGCAGCCAAGGACAGGCCCCGGGCACAGATACGCAGTATTTT. This gives the protein CASSQGQAPGTDTQYF. The V call is TRBV4-1, the J call TRBJ2-3, with D possibly TRBD1 on 6 matching bases. The germline V and J ends were trimmed by 1 base and 1 base, with 12 bases remaining between them. The CDR3 has 16 amino acids. Germline CDR1 MGHRA, CDR2 YSYEKL.

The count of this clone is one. In DNA form, the CDR3 reads TGTGCCAGCAGTACAACCGGCGGGGGCACCCTCCACGAGCAGTACTTC. It specifies CASSTTGGGTLHEQYF. The chain couples TRBV5-4 to TRBJ2-7, with D tentatively TRBD2 (7 bases). Trimming took off 5 bases at V and 5 bases at J, with 23 bases between the two ends. CDR1 is SGHNT and CDR2 is YYREEE in the germline V gene (reference sequence). CDR3 length equals 16 residues.